These 20 T cell receptor beta chains were all obtained from the same sample, sequenced in a study of vaccination and CD4 T cells after COVID-19. These receptors have no known antigen. CD4+ T cells that had been cultured provided DNA sequenced with the Oncomine TCR Beta short-read assay. TCRdb ran MiXCR on the PCR reads and lists one entry per CDR3 protein. This sample has 4,000 to 5,500 distinct CDR3 sequences, with around three fifths found just once. Documented treatment: approximately 9-day PBMC culture with coronavirus spike peptide pools or control peptides (ViraFEST assay). Source material: CD4+ T cells from blood, cultured in vitro. The receptors come from a human donor who had recovered from COVID-19.

The chain links TRBV20-1 to TRBJ1-1; D possibly corresponds to TRBD1 (5 bases). V dropped 7 bases and J dropped 3 bases, with 15 bases sitting between them. This CDR3 comprises 13 residues. Germline V gives CDR1 DFQATT, CDR2 SNEGSKA (reference sequence). This CDR3 reads CSVAPGWYTEAFF. CDR3 nucleotides: TGCAGTGTTGCGCCAGGGTGGTACACTGAAGCTTTCTTT.

This clonotype has just a few counts. V is TRBV7-2 and J is TRBJ1-2, with D unclear. Between the trimmed V and J ends, which lost 1 base and 8 bases, there was a span of 11 bases. This CDR3 has 13 amino acids. Germline CDR1 and CDR2: SGHTA and FQGNSA. This chain's CDR3 is CASSLDPEEGYTF. In nucleotides, the CDR3 is TGTGCCAGCAGCTTAGACCCGGAGGAGGGCTACACCTTC.

V is TRBV6-5 and J is TRBJ2-7; TRBD1 might be the D (6 bases). The CDR3 runs to 15 residues. V lost 0 bases, J lost 4 bases, and 13 bases lay in between. CDR1 and CDR2 (germline): MNHEY, SVGAGI. CDR3 nucleotide sequence: TGTGCCAGCAGTTACTCCCCTACAGGGCTGTACGAGCAGTACTTC. It yields the protein CASSYSPTGLYEQYF.

This clonotype was seen a handful of times. The V gene is TRBV7-9, the J gene TRBJ2-7, with D tentatively TRBD2 (7 bases). The length of the CDR3 is 14 residues. Deletions cut 5 bases from V and 2 bases from J, with 13 bases between. The germline CDR1 and CDR2 sequences are SEHNR and FQNEAQ (reference sequence). CDR3 region: CASSTGGLTYEQYF. CDR3 bases: TGTGCCAGCAGCACGGGGGGCCTTACCTACGAGCAGTACTTC. The full variable domain, with the rest looked up from reference TRBV7-9 and TRBJ2-7, is DTGVSQNPRHKITKRGQNVTFRCDPISEHNRLYWYRQTLGQGPEFLTYFQNEAQLEKSRLLSDRFSAERPKGSFSTLEIQRTEQGDSAMYLCASSTGGLTYEQYFGPGTRLTVT.

The CDR3: CASSQDYGYREAFF. The CDR3 DNA reads TGTGCCAGCAGCCAAGATTACGGGTACAGAGAAGCTTTCTTT. This rearrangement joins TRBV3-1 to TRBJ1-1, with D unclear. V lost 0 bases, J lost 8 bases, and 13 bases lay in between. Germline values: CDR1 LGHDT, CDR2 YNNKEL (reference sequence). The CDR3 is 14 amino acids.

This clonotype was picked up a small number of times. CDR3 in amino acids: CASSQLTGGNQPQHF. CDR3 nucleotide sequence: TGTGCCAGCAGCCAGTTGACAGGGGGCAATCAGCCCCAGCATTTT. This chain uses TRBV7-2 with TRBJ1-5, with 8 bases identical to TRBD1. The CDR3 sequence is 15 residues long. Per germline, CDR1 SGHTA and CDR2 FQGNSA. V lost 5 bases, J lost 2 bases, and 5 bases stayed unmatched.

The chain couples TRBV20-1 to TRBJ1-2, with 8 nucleotides matching TRBD1. CDR1 is DFQATT and CDR2 is SNEGSKA in the germline V gene (reference sequence). V shed 4 bases, J shed 0 bases, and the junction held 7 bases outside the gene matches. The CDR3 has 15 residues. The CDR3 region has the DNA TGCAGTGCTACGGACAGGGCGAATCCTAACTATGGCTACACCTTC. Protein product: CSATDRANPNYGYTF.

This chain joins TRBV6-4 and TRBJ1-2, with D perhaps TRBD1 (5 bases). The ends were cut back, 5 bases at V and 4 bases at J, with 11 bases in the middle. The CDR3 length is 13 residues. CDR1 and CDR2 from the germline V gene are MRHNA and SNTAGT. CDR3 sequence (DNA): TGTGCCAGCAGTCCAGACAGCTCCTATGGCTACACCTTC. Its protein product is CASSPDSSYGYTF.

The chain links TRBV20-1 to TRBJ1-5, with TRBD1 matching 7 bases. Germline values: CDR1 DFQATT, CDR2 SNEGSKA (reference sequence). V trimming: 1 base; J trimming: 2 bases; junction bases outside the gene matches: 2. CDR3 size: 14 residues. The CDR3 DNA sequence: TGCAGTGCTAGAGTTGGGACAGGCAATCAGCCCCAGCATTTT. Translated: CSARVGTGNQPQHF.

The chain recombines TRBV20-1 with TRBJ2-3, with 9 bases that match TRBD2. The CDR3 has 15 residues. Germline loops: CDR1 DFQATT, CDR2 SNEGSKA (reference sequence). Trimming removed 6 bases from V and 2 bases from J; junction bases left unmatched: 9. The CDR3 nucleotides are TGCAGTGCATTGACTAGCGGACCGATCACAGATACGCAGTATTTT. Translated, it gives CSALTSGPITDTQYF.

Here the CDR3 DNA reads TGTGCCAGCAGCTTACAAGGGGACTATGGCTACACCTTC. Its translation: CASSLQGDYGYTF. The rearrangement joins TRBV7-3 to TRBJ1-2; weak D call: TRBD1 (5 bases). There are 13 residues in the CDR3. CDR1 is SGHTA, CDR2 FQGTGA, per germline. Trimming took off 2 bases at V and 3 bases at J, with 7 bases between the two ends.

This clonotype turned up a few times. This rearrangement joins TRBV7-2 to TRBJ1-2; TRBD1 agrees at 7 bases. Trimming removed 5 bases from V and 8 bases from J; junction bases left unmatched: 5. Germline CDR1 SGHTA, CDR2 FQGNSA. CDR3 length: 12 amino acids. CDR3 protein: CASSPHRGGYTF. In DNA, the CDR3 is TGTGCCAGCAGCCCGCACAGGGGAGGCTACACCTTC.

The chain uses TRBV7-2 and TRBJ1-5, with 9 bases lining up with TRBD1. The J segment lost 7 bases and the V segment lost 3 bases, leaving 7 bases of the junction unmatched. Per germline, CDR1 SGHTA and CDR2 FQGNSA. This CDR3 spans 15 amino acids. The CDR3 coding sequence is TGTGCCAGCAGCTTCGGGGACAGGGCCCTACAGCCCCAGCATTTT. It encodes CASSFGDRALQPQHF.

CDR3 sequence reads: CASSFKGPQHF. For the CDR3, the DNA is TGTGCCAGCAGTTTCAAGGGTCCCCAGCATTTT. This chain links TRBV28 with TRBJ1-5; D remains ambiguous. Trimming removed 3 bases at V and 10 bases at J, with 7 bases between. CDR1 and CDR2 (germline): MDHEN, SYDVKM. This CDR3 is 11 amino acids long.

The chain is built from TRBV20-1 and TRBJ2-5; TRBD2 might be the D (5 bases). The CDR3 is 14 residues long. Trimming shortened V by 1 base and J by 0 bases, and 9 bases separated the two germline ends. From germline, CDR1 is DFQATT and CDR2 SNEGSKA (reference sequence). The CDR3 is CSARGGSYQETQYF. The CDR3 coding sequence is TGCAGTGCTAGAGGAGGGAGCTACCAAGAGACCCAGTACTTC.

The chain couples TRBV6-1 to TRBJ2-5; 8 bases line up with TRBD1. V shed 5 bases and J 4 bases; nucleotides not matched to a gene: 9. CDR3 size: 15 residues. Germline CDR1 reads MNHNS; CDR2 reads SASEGT. The CDR3 reads CASSPRSGTGETQYF. Here the CDR3 DNA reads TGTGCCAGCAGTCCAAGGTCGGGGACAGGAGAGACCCAGTACTTC.

The rearrangement joins TRBV6-1 to TRBJ2-7; D tentatively fits TRBD1 or TRBD2 (6 bases each). This CDR3 region has 14 residues. V was cut by 4 bases and J by 6 bases, with 16 bases left in between. Germline V gene data show CDR1 as MNHNS and CDR2 as SASEGT. The CDR3 protein is CASSGGGPPGEQYF. DNA for the CDR3: TGTGCCAGCAGTGGAGGGGGGCCCCCTGGCGAGCAGTACTTC.

The V and J genes are TRBV27 and TRBJ1-5; 10 bases are shared with TRBD1. Germline V gene data show CDR1 as MNHEY and CDR2 as SMNVEV (reference sequence). The CDR3 length is 15 residues. The trim removed 5 bases at V and 3 bases at J, leaving 4 bases unmatched. CDR3 sequence: CASSRQGATNQPQHF. The CDR3 DNA sequence: TGTGCCAGCAGTAGACAGGGGGCGACCAATCAGCCCCAGCATTTT.

The rearrangement joins TRBV7-2 to TRBJ1-2, with 8 bases that match TRBD1. This CDR3 contains 15 residues. Germline CDR1 reads SGHTA; CDR2 reads FQGNSA. V gave up 5 bases and J gave up 4 bases; unmatched junction bases: 9. Here the CDR3 reads CASSLSQGASYGYTF. In nucleotides, the CDR3 is TGTGCCAGCAGCCTCAGCCAGGGGGCTAGCTATGGCTACACCTTC.

CDR3 in DNA: TGCAGTGCTCCCGACGTGGGGCGGCGGACTGAAGCTTTCTTT. Its translation is CSAPDVGRRTEAFF. The V and J genes are TRBV20-1 and TRBJ1-1, with D possibly matching TRBD1 (5 bases). Germline V gives CDR1 DFQATT, CDR2 SNEGSKA (reference sequence). The CDR3 covers 14 residues. V gave up 5 bases and J gave up 5 bases, with 18 bases separating them.